Shown below are 27 T cell receptor beta chains from a single sample sequenced in a study of control samples from healthy donors and cancer patients. TCRdb's table, derived via immunoSEQ multiplex PCR, lists solely in-frame clones and lacks some. Of over 100,000 clones in the sample, 92% were seen once. The sample consisted of blood. These receptors were collected from a young man in good health.

The chain employs TRBV29-1 and TRBJ1-4; 9 positions match TRBD1. This CDR3 is 13 amino acids long. Germline CDR1 is SQVTM and CDR2 is ANQGSEA. Germline trimming cut 6 bases from V and 5 bases from J; bases unmatched to any gene: 4. CDR3 amino acids: CSVPGQGNEKLFF. CDR3 sequence (DNA): TGCAGCGTGCCGGGACAGGGAAATGAAAAACTGTTTTTT.

J is TRBJ2-7 and V is TRBV6-5; 11 bases are a match to TRBD1. V was clipped by 6 bases and J by 3 bases; unmatched bases: 7. This CDR3 is built from 15 residues. Germline-derived CDR1 and CDR2 are MNHEY and SVGAGI. The CDR3 region is CASSTGTGGFYEQYF. As DNA, the CDR3 is TGTGCCAGCAGCACCGGGACAGGGGGGTTCTACGAGCAGTACTTC.

The rearrangement links TRBV5-1 to TRBJ2-3; D remains unclear. The CDR3 is 14 residues long. Per germline, CDR1 SGHRS and CDR2 YFSETQ. V was trimmed by 0 bases and J by 1 base, leaving 6 bases between them. This CDR3 reads CASSLGLGTDTQYF. The CDR3 bases are TGCGCCAGCAGCTTGGGTTTAGGCACAGATACGCAGTATTTT.

With respect to this clone: The junction departs from germline at one end; a sequencing error may be responsible. The chain is built from TRBV2 and TRBJ2-7; possible D gene TRBD1, 6 bases. CDR1 and CDR2 (germline): SNHLY, FYNNEI. CDR3 length: 14 amino acids. CDR3 coding DNA: TGTGCCAGCAGTGCGACCCTTTTACAAGACAGGTATCAGTTC. Protein sequence: CASSATLLQDRYQF. Using reference TRBV2 and TRBJ2-7 for the parts outside the CDR3, the full variable domain is EPEVTQTPSHQVTQMGQEVILRCVPISNHLYFYWYRQILGQKVEFLVSFYNNEISEKSEIFDDQFSVERPDGSNFTLKIRSTKLEDSAMYFCASSATLLQDRYQFGPGTRLTVT.

The gene calls are TRBV11-3 and TRBJ2-1; D tentatively fits TRBD1 or TRBD2 (5 bases each). Germline V CDR1 and CDR2: SGHNT, YENEEA. Trimming pared 6 bases from V and 2 bases from J, leaving 17 bases between. The CDR3 contains 16 residues. Here the CDR3 reads CASSLLGDRAYNEQFF. CDR3 coding DNA: TGTGCCAGCAGTCTCCTGGGGGACCGGGCCTACAATGAGCAGTTCTTC.

The chain couples TRBV7-9 to TRBJ1-1; a possible D gene is TRBD1 (6 bases). Between the trimmed V and J ends, which lost 3 bases and 1 base, there was a span of 12 bases. This CDR3 is built from 15 residues. Germline CDR1 is SEHNR and CDR2 is FQNEAQ (reference sequence). CDR3 nucleotide sequence: TGTGCCAGCAGCTTGAGTCAGGGGCCGAACACTGAAGCTTTCTTT. Translation gives CASSLSQGPNTEAFF. Supplemented by reference TRBV7-9 and TRBJ1-1, the full variable domain reads DTGVSQNPRHKITKRGQNVTFRCDPISEHNRLYWYRQTLGQGPEFLTYFQNEAQLEKSRLLSDRFSAERPKGSFSTLEIQRTEQGDSAMYLCASSLSQGPNTEAFFGQGTRLTVV.

This chain joins TRBV19 and TRBJ1-6, with 10 bases matching TRBD1. V lost 1 base and J lost 8; bases outside the gene matches: 5. CDR1 is LNHDA and CDR2 is SQIVND in the germline V gene (reference sequence). This CDR3 comprises 16 residues. Written as DNA, the CDR3 is TGTGCCAGTAGTATAGCCCGACAGGGGGCAGATTCACCCCTCCACTTT. Amino acid sequence: CASSIARQGADSPLHF.

This rearrangement joins TRBV30 to TRBJ1-5; D is uncertain. The CDR3 sequence is 14 residues long. Germline V gene data show CDR1 as GTSNPN and CDR2 as SVGIG (reference sequence). V lost 1 base, J lost 0 bases, and 7 bases lay in between. CDR3 in DNA: TGTGCCTGGAGTGCGGGCTATAGCAATCAGCCCCAGCATTTT. As protein: CAWSAGYSNQPQHF.

This clone was seen once. The chain employs TRBV7-6 and TRBJ1-2; 8 nucleotides align to TRBD1. The length of the CDR3 is 15 residues. The germline gives CDR1 SGHVS, CDR2 FNYEAQ. V dropped 5 bases and J dropped 4; count of bases not matched to a gene: 9. The CDR3 nucleotides are TGTGCCAGCAGCCCAGGACAGGGATTAACCTATGGCTACACCTTC. It encodes CASSPGQGLTYGYTF.

V is TRBV5-1 and J is TRBJ2-2, with D uncertain. Germline values: CDR1 SGHRS, CDR2 YFSETQ. The CDR3 contains 15 residues. V was pared by 0 bases and J by 4 bases, with 10 bases between. The CDR3 DNA reads TGCGCCAGCAGCTTGGCCGGCATCCCCACCGGGGAGCTGTTTTTT. Residues: CASSLAGIPTGELFF.

The chain is built from TRBV18 and TRBJ2-7; possibly TRBD1 or TRBD2 for D (5 bases each). Germline CDR1 is KGHSH and CDR2 is LQKENI. The CDR3 has 14 amino acids. V lost 0 bases, J lost 2 bases, and 8 bases lay in between. CDR3 sequence: CASSPPQGAYEQYF. The CDR3 DNA is TGTGCCAGCTCACCACCCCAGGGAGCCTACGAGCAGTACTTC.

This rearrangement joins TRBV20-1 to TRBJ2-2; tentative D call: TRBD1 (5 bases). V gave up 3 bases and J gave up 0 bases, with 8 bases separating them. Looked up from germline, CDR1 is DFQATT and CDR2 is SNEGSKA (reference sequence). The CDR3 extends over 14 amino acids. CDR3 in DNA: TGCAGTGCTAGTGACAGAGCGAACACCGGGGAGCTGTTTTTT. Amino acid sequence: CSASDRANTGELFF.

The genes are TRBV12-3 or TRBV12-4 and TRBJ1-1; weak D call: TRBD1 (6 bases). CDR3 length: 13 residues. The germline V and J ends were trimmed by 8 bases and 5 bases, with 15 bases remaining between them. The CDR3 sequence is CASGKRGGTEAFF. The CDR3 nucleotides are TGTGCCAGCGGTAAGAGGGGGGGAACTGAAGCTTTCTTT.

J is TRBJ1-2 and V is TRBV27; weak D call: TRBD1 (6 bases). The CDR3 runs 15 residues. Germline V lookup: CDR1 MNHEY, CDR2 SMNVEV (reference sequence). With 6 bases removed from V and 3 bases from J, the gap between germline ends came to 17 bases. CDR3 in DNA: TGTGCCAGCAGCTGGGGTAGTACAGGGCACTATGGCTACACCTTC. Residues: CASSWGSTGHYGYTF.

This clone came up once. This chain links TRBV6-6 with TRBJ1-5; the match to TRBD1 covers 7 bases. The trim removed 5 bases at V and 4 bases at J, leaving 5 bases unmatched. The CDR3 spans 14 residues. CDR1 is MNHNY and CDR2 is SVGAGI in the germline V gene (reference sequence). CDR3 protein: CASSTPGQNQPQHF. As DNA, the CDR3 is TGTGCCAGCAGTACTCCGGGACAGAATCAGCCCCAGCATTTT.

The chain combines TRBV11-1 with TRBJ1-2; 8 bases map to TRBD1. Germline V CDR1 and CDR2: SGHAT, FQDESV (reference sequence). V lost 5 bases and J lost 2; bases outside the gene matches: 4. The CDR3 runs 14 residues. CDR3 in DNA: TGTGCCAGCAGCCACCGGACAGGGAACTATGGCTACACCTTC. Translation: CASSHRTGNYGYTF.

The chain has TRBV3-1 (or the pseudogene TRBV3-2) and TRBJ1-3, with D uncertain. This CDR3 is built from 14 residues. V lost 3 bases to trimming and J lost 4 bases, with 10 bases between them. Per germline, CDR1 LGHDT and CDR2 YNNKEL (reference sequence). CDR3 loop: CASSQKTEGNTIYF. CDR3 nucleotide sequence: TGTGCCAGCAGCCAGAAGACCGAGGGAAACACCATATATTTT.

The genes are TRBV25-1 and TRBJ2-5; no reliable D call. The CDR3 is made up of 13 amino acids. V was trimmed by 2 bases and J by 4 bases, leaving 8 bases between them. Germline CDR1 and CDR2: MGHDK and SYGVNS. The CDR3 DNA sequence: TGTGCCAGCAGTGAACCCTCTCGAGAGACCCAGTACTTC. The encoded protein is CASSEPSRETQYF.

The V and J genes are TRBV11-2 and TRBJ2-1; D is unresolved. The V gene's germline CDR1 is SGHAT and CDR2 FQNNGV. This CDR3 has 15 residues. V gave up 4 bases and J gave up 4 bases, with 14 bases separating them. In DNA, the CDR3 is TGTGCCAGCAGCTCGATAATCGAACCTTACAATGAGCAGTTCTTC. Translating it yields CASSSIIEPYNEQFF.

This rearrangement joins TRBV19 to TRBJ2-2; D unresolved. The CDR3 is 12 amino acids. V was pared by 9 bases and J by 3 bases, with 8 bases between. Per the germline V gene, CDR1 is LNHDA and CDR2 is SQIVND (reference sequence). CDR3 sequence reads: CASPNYTGELFF. In DNA, the CDR3 is TGTGCCAGCCCAAATTACACCGGGGAGCTGTTTTTT.

V gene TRBV28 combines with J gene TRBJ2-7; D not certain. The CDR3 runs 12 residues. Germline V gene sequence: CDR1 MDHEN, CDR2 SYDVKM. V lost 2 bases, J lost 3 bases, and 5 bases lay in between. CDR3 in amino acids: CASSLGRYEQYF. As DNA, the CDR3 is TGTGCCAGCAGTTTAGGACGCTACGAGCAGTACTTC. The whole variable domain, remainder taken from reference TRBV28 and TRBJ2-7, is DVKVTQSSRYLVKRTGEKVFLECVQDMDHENMFWYRQDPGLGLRLIYFSYDVKMKEKGDIPEGYSVSREKKERFSLILESASTNQTSMYLCASSLGRYEQYFGPGTRLTVT.

V and J are TRBV10-1 and TRBJ1-2; 11 bases fit TRBD1. The CDR3 runs to 18 residues. Unmatched junction bases numbered 12, after V lost 2 bases and J lost 4 bases. Germline values: CDR1 WNHNN, CDR2 SYGVQD (reference sequence). As DNA, the CDR3 is TGCGCCAGCAGTGAGACGACCGGGACAGGGGGTTCAGGCTATGGCTACACCTTC. It specifies CASSETTGTGGSGYGYTF.

About this clone: Compared with germline, one end of the junction differs, possibly owing to a read error. The chain combines TRBV2 with TRBJ2-4; the D gene is possibly TRBD1 (6 bases). The CDR3 contains 13 residues. Germline CDR1 reads SNHLY; CDR2 reads FYNNEI. The CDR3 region is CVSRGLAKNIQYF. CDR3 coding DNA: TGTGTCAGCAGGGGTCTAGCCAAAAACATTCAGTACTTC.

The chain links TRBV11-2 to TRBJ2-1; 10 bases align to TRBD2. The CDR3 is 17 amino acids. Germline lookup yields CDR1 SGHAT and CDR2 FQNNGV. V shed 5 bases, J shed 8 bases, and the junction held 15 bases outside the gene matches. CDR3 DNA sequence: TGTGCCAGCAGCCCGAATCGAGGAGCGGGGGGGCCCGATGAGCAGTTCTTC. Residues: CASSPNRGAGGPDEQFF.

CDR3 sequence: CASSQPDRELETQYF. The CDR3, as DNA: TGCGCCAGCAGCCAACCAGACAGGGAGTTAGAGACCCAGTACTTC. This rearrangement joins TRBV4-1 to TRBJ2-5; 7 positions match TRBD1. CDR3 length equals 15 residues. V lost 2 bases and J lost 4; bases outside the gene matches: 7. The germline V gene encodes CDR1 MGHRA and CDR2 YSYEKL.

The genes are TRBV3-1 (or the pseudogene TRBV3-2) and TRBJ2-3; D ambiguous. From germline, CDR1 is LGHDT and CDR2 YNNKEL (reference sequence). The V and J ends lost 6 bases and 0 bases respectively, with 13 bases between them. The length of the CDR3 is 15 residues. The CDR3 nucleotides read TGTGCCAGCAGACTATACACTGGTAGCACAGATACGCAGTATTTT. The encoded protein is CASRLYTGSTDTQYF.

V is TRBV20-1 and J is TRBJ1-3; D gene uncertain. The V gene's germline CDR1 is DFQATT and CDR2 SNEGSKA (reference sequence). This CDR3 spans 11 amino acids. V gave up 4 bases and J gave up 3 bases, with 4 bases separating them. The CDR3 here is CSAKSGNTIYF. CDR3 sequence (DNA): TGCAGTGCTAAGAGTGGAAACACCATATATTTT.